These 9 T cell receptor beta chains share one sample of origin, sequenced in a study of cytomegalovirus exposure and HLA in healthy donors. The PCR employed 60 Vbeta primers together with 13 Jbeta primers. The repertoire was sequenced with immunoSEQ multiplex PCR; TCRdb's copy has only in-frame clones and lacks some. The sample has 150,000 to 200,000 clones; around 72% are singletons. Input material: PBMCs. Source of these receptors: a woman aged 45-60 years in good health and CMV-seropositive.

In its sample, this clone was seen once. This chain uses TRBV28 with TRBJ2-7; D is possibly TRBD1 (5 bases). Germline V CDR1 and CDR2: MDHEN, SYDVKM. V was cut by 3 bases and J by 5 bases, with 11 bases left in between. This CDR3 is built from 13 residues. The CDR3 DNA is TGTGCCAGCAGTTTGGCAGGGATCGACGAGCAGTACTTC. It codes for CASSLAGIDEQYF.

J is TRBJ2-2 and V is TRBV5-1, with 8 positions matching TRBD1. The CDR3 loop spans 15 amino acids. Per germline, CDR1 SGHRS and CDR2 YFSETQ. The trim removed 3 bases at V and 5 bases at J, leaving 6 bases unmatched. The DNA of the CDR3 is TGCGCCAGCAGCTCCGACAGGGGAAAGACCGGGGAGCTGTTTTTT. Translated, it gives CASSSDRGKTGELFF.

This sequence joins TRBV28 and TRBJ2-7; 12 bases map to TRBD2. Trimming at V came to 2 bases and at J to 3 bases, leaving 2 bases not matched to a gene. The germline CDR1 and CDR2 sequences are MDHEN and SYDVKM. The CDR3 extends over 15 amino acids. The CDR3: CASSLALAGGYEQYF. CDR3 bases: TGTGCCAGCAGTTTAGCACTAGCGGGGGGCTACGAGCAGTACTTC.

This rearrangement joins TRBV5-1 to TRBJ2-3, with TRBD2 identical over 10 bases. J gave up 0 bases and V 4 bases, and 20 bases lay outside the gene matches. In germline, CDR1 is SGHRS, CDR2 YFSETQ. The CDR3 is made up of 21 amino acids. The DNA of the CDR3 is TGCGCCAGCAGCCCCCTAGTGGCTAGCGGGAGACGTGAGGCGAGCACAGATACGCAGTATTTT. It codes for CASSPLVASGRREASTDTQYF.

CDR3 sequence (DNA): TGTGCCAGCAGCAAGCCCGACGGAGCAACTAATGAAAAACTGTTTTTT. It encodes CASSKPDGATNEKLFF. The V call is TRBV5-4, the J call TRBJ1-4; D unresolved. V was shortened by 4 bases and J by 0 bases, with 13 bases between the two germline ends. This CDR3 comprises 16 residues. In germline, CDR1 is SGHNT, CDR2 YYREEE (reference sequence).

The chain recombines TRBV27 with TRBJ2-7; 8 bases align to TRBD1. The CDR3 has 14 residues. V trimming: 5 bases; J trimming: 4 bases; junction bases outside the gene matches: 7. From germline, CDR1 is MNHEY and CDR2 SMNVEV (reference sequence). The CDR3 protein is CASSRTGGGYEQYF. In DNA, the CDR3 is TGTGCCAGCAGTCGAACAGGGGGTGGGTACGAGCAGTACTTC.

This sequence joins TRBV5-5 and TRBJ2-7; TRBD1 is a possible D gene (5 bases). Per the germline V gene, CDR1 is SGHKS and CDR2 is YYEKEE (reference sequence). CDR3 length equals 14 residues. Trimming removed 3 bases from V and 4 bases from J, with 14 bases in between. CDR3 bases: TGTGCCAGCAGCTCCTTGGAGACAGTTTACGAGCAGTACTTC. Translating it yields CASSSLETVYEQYF. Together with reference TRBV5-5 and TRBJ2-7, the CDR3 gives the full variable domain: DAGVTQSPTHLIKTRGQQVTLRCSPISGHKSVSWYQQVLGQGPQFIFQYYEKEERGRGNFPDRFSARQFPNYSSELNVNALLLGDSALYLCASSSLETVYEQYFGPGTRLTVT.

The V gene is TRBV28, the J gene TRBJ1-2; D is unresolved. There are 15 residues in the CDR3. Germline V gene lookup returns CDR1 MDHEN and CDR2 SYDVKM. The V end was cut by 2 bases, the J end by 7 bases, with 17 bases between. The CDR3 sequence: CASSLPVGEVPGYTF. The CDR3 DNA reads TGTGCCAGCAGTTTACCCGTCGGGGAGGTTCCTGGCTACACCTTC.

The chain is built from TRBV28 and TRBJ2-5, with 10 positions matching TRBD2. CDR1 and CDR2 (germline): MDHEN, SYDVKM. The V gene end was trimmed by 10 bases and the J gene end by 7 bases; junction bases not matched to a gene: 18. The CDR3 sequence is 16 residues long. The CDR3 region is CATRPLAGSQEWTQYF. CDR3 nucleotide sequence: TGTGCCACCAGACCACTAGCGGGGAGCCAAGAGTGGACCCAGTACTTC.